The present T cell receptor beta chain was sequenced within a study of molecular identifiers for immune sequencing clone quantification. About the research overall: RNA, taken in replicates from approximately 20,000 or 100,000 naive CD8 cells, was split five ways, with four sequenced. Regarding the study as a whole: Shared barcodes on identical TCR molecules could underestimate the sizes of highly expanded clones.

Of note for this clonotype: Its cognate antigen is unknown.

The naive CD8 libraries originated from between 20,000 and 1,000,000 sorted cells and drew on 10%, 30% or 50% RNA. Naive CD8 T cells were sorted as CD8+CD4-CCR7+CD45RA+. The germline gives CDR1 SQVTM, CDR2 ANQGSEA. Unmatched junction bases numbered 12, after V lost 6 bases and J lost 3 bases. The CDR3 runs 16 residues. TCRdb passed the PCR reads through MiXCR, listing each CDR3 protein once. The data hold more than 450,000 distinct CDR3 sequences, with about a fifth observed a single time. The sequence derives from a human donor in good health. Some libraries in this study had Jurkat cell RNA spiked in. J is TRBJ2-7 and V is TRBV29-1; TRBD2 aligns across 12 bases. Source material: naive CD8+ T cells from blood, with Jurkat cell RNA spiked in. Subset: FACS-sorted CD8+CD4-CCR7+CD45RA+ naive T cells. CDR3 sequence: CSVRTSGTRHRYEQYF. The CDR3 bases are TGCAGCGTCAGGACTAGCGGGACCCGTCACCGCTACGAGCAGTACTTC.